This T cell receptor (beta chain) is from a study of early T cells in non-severe SARS-CoV-2 infection. The TCR library protocol attached unique molecular identifiers to the individual cDNA molecules. Using its own MiXCR run on the 5' RACE reads, TCRdb lists one record per CDR3 protein. In the table there are about 58,000 distinct CDR3 sequences, roughly 8.4% of which are singletons. Study-wide points: Missing private and CD4 specificities, VDJdb matching favored anti-spike CD8 responses.

This clonotype showed up many times. Its cognate antigen is unknown. Trimming shortened V by 2 bases and J by 1 base, and 16 bases separated the two germline ends. CDR3 length: 17 amino acids. From germline, CDR1 is KGHDR and CDR2 SFDVKD. Sequenced material: whole blood. The J gene is TRBJ2-5, the V gene TRBV24-1; D gene ambiguous. The clonotype originates from an adult who was a healthcare worker with PCR-confirmed SARS-CoV-2 infection or an uninfected control (not recorded which). The CDR3 DNA reads as TGTGCCACCAGTGATTCCTCCCTTAGTACGGTCCAAGAGACCCAGTACTTC. Amino acid sequence: CATSDSSLSTVQETQYF.